This TCR beta chain was found in a study of a mutant IDH1 vaccine in newly diagnosed glioma. Looking at the study overall: Receipt of radiotherapy, temozolomide, or both preceded the study, and most received both.

As concerns this clone: Its antigen is not known.

TCRdb's table, derived via immunoSEQ multiplex PCR, lists solely in-frame clones and lacks some. The repertoire holds more than 50,000 clones, with just over 85% as singletons. Indicated time point: baseline, week 1 (first vaccination visit). As for treatment: pre-vaccination baseline after standard-of-care therapy. The donors' diagnosis was new WHO grade 3 or 4 astrocytoma that was IDH1-mutant and ATRX-lost. Whole-study findings and limits: Immune responses induced by vaccination arose in 90% to 95% of the patients. Top-clonotype changes in peripheral T cells seemed unrelated to pseudoprogression.

This sequence originates from a man aged 25 to 40 with glioma. Sequences were derived from PBMCs, sampled from a glioma patient treated with radiotherapy, temozolomide or both.

CDR3 loop: CASISRPPPMNEQYF. In DNA form, the CDR3 reads TGTGCCAGCATTAGCCGGCCACCCCCCATGAACGAGCAGTACTTC. This chain uses TRBV2 with TRBJ2-7; D ambiguous. V was pared by 7 bases and J by 5 bases, with 21 bases between. The CDR3 loop spans 15 amino acids. CDR1 and CDR2 from the germline V gene are SNHLY and FYNNEI.